Following are 5 T cell receptor beta chains from one sample sequenced in a study of a mutant IDH1 vaccine in newly diagnosed glioma. Assay: immunoSEQ multiplex PCR; the TCRdb copy retains only in-frame clones and omits some. This repertoire shows 30,000 or so clones, about four fifths found once; its top ten account for around 6.8%. Time point in this sample: week 35, safety follow-up. Each dose of the vaccine consisted of 300 ug of mutant IDH1 20-mer peptide, with topical imiquimod. The antigens these receptors bind are not known. The sample was PBMCs, taken from a glioma patient whose treatment included an IDH1 peptide vaccine. These TCRs come from a young woman with glioma.

The chain uses TRBV19 and TRBJ2-3; D gene unclear. Germline V gene sequence: CDR1 LNHDA, CDR2 SQIVND (reference sequence). V lost 3 bases and J lost 2, with 6 bases in between. The CDR3 contains 13 residues. CDR3 DNA: TGTGCCAGTAGTATCAGCATCACAGATACGCAGTATTTT. It is translated as CASSISITDTQYF.

J is TRBJ1-3 and V is TRBV21-1; the table's D call, TRBD1, was not checked against the DNA. TRBV21-1 is a listed pseudogene. This CDR3 has 14 residues. CDR3 coding DNA: TGTGCCAGTAGAACGACAGGGGCCGGAAACACCATATATTTT. Translated: CASRTTGAGNTIYF.

The gene calls are TRBV6-5 and TRBJ2-7, with D maybe TRBD2 (5 bases). The CDR3 is 13 amino acids. V lost 6 bases, J lost 7 bases, and 16 bases lay in between. Germline V lookup: CDR1 MNHEY, CDR2 SVGAGI. The chain's CDR3 is CASRLGPPGEQYF. CDR3 coding DNA: TGTGCCAGCAGGTTGGGTCCGCCGGGGGAGCAGTACTTC.

The rearrangement joins TRBV13 to TRBJ2-2, with D hard to call. Germline V gives CDR1 PRHDT, CDR2 FYEKMQ (reference sequence). V lost 7 bases and J 2 bases, leaving 2 bases between the germline ends. CDR3 length: 11 residues. The CDR3 DNA sequence: TGTGCCAGCACCAACACCGGGGAGCTGTTTTTT. It yields the protein CASTNTGELFF.

This chain connects TRBV18 to TRBJ2-7; perhaps TRBD1 as D (5 bases). Germline CDR1 reads KGHSH; CDR2 reads LQKENI. This CDR3 is built from 14 residues. V lost 3 bases, J lost 6 bases, and 15 bases lay in between. The CDR3 bases are TGTGCCAGCTCACCGACAGATACCCTCGGCGAGCAGTACTTC. It encodes CASSPTDTLGEQYF. Using reference TRBV18 and TRBJ2-7 for the parts outside the CDR3, the full variable domain is NAGVMQNPRHLVRRRGQEARLRCSPMKGHSHVYWYRQLPEEGLKFMVYLQKENIIDESGMPKERFSAEFPKEGPSILRIQQVVRGDSAAYFCASSPTDTLGEQYFGPGTRLTVT.